The 29 T cell receptor beta chains below were found in one sample sequenced in a study of blood T cell repertoires in COVID-19 (dated by TCRdb to 2020 to 2022). Library generation was performed with the immunoSEQ multiplex PCR assay. This immuneACCESS table, as held by TCRdb, lists in-frame sequences with V and J called but not all clones. Of the missing ones, under half trace to an unresolved V gene in checked studies; the others have no known cause. The sample table contains some 56,000 clones; only one count was recorded for nearly 90% of them. The top ten constitute around 46% of the sample. Sequenced material: peripheral blood. All receptors come from a woman in her fifties or sixties with COVID-19, enrolled during active disease.

The chain uses TRBV4-1 and TRBJ2-5; maybe TRBD1 (6 bases). The CDR3 is 17 residues long. The germline V and J ends were trimmed by 0 bases and 2 bases, with 16 bases remaining between them. Germline CDR1 and CDR2: MGHRA and YSYEKL. CDR3 coding DNA: TGCGCCAGCAGCCAAGACAGGGACACCTGGGGGCAAGAGACCCAGTACTTC. Translation gives CASSQDRDTWGQETQYF.

This clone was seen only a few times. The gene calls are TRBV5-4 and TRBJ2-1; 11 bases are a match to TRBD2. Germline-derived CDR1 and CDR2 are SGHNT and YYREEE (reference sequence). V was pared by 5 bases and J by 3 bases, with 7 bases of the junction left unmatched. This CDR3 spans 16 amino acids. For the CDR3, the DNA is TGTGCCAGCAGGGTTAGCGGGGGGGCGAGCTACAATGAGCAGTTCTTC. Translation: CASRVSGGASYNEQFF.

This sequence joins TRBV7-7 and TRBJ2-7; D may be TRBD2 (6 bases). Germline V CDR1 and CDR2: SSHAT, FNYEAQ (reference sequence). The CDR3 is made up of 15 amino acids. Trimming removed 2 bases at V and 4 bases at J, with 15 bases between. The CDR3 DNA is TGTGCCAGCAGCTTATCCTCCGGGACTGAGTACGAGCAGTACTTC. Its translation is CASSLSSGTEYEQYF.

The chain recombines TRBV12-3 or TRBV12-4 with TRBJ1-5; D is ambiguous. V shed 3 bases and J shed 4 bases, with 7 bases lying between them. CDR3 size: 13 residues. In DNA, the CDR3 is TGTGCCAGCAGTTTCAGCGAGAATCAGCCCCAGCATTTT. Protein product: CASSFSENQPQHF.

The V call is TRBV6-5, the J call TRBJ2-5, with a tentative D call TRBD2 (6 bases). V lost 1 base and J 5 bases, leaving 11 bases between the germline ends. Germline loops: CDR1 MNHEY, CDR2 SVGAGI. This CDR3 region has 14 residues. The CDR3 nucleotides are TGTGCCAGCAGTTACTATGGGGGGAGGGAGACCCAGTACTTC. It translates to CASSYYGGRETQYF.

This chain connects TRBV27 to TRBJ2-6; the match to TRBD1 covers 7 bases. This CDR3 has 15 residues. Germline V lookup: CDR1 MNHEY, CDR2 SMNVEV (reference sequence). With 6 bases clipped from V and 3 bases from J, the junction kept 5 bases outside the gene matches. The CDR3 DNA sequence: TGTGCCAGCAGGCAGGGGGAAGGTGGGGCCAACGTCCTGACTTTC. This gives the protein CASRQGEGGANVLTF.

V is TRBV19 and J is TRBJ1-3; 7 bases fit TRBD1. With V trimmed by 5 bases and J by 4 bases, 5 bases remained unmatched. In germline, CDR1 is LNHDA, CDR2 SQIVND (reference sequence). The CDR3 loop spans 14 amino acids. CDR3 amino acids: CASSVGTVGNTIYF. The CDR3 DNA follows: TGTGCCAGTAGTGTTGGGACAGTCGGAAACACCATATATTTT.

V is TRBV4-2 and J is TRBJ2-2, with a tentative D call TRBD1 (6 bases). The CDR3 runs to 16 residues. V lost 1 base, J lost 3 bases, and 12 bases lay in between. From germline, CDR1 is LGHNA and CDR2 YNFKEQ. DNA of the CDR3: TGTGCCAGCAGCCAAGTTGGGGGCGCGGACACCGGGGAGCTGTTTTTT. This sequence encodes CASSQVGGADTGELFF.

The sample holds one count of this clone. The rearrangement uses TRBV7-9 and TRBJ2-1, with TRBD2 matching over 9 bases. The germline gives CDR1 SEHNR, CDR2 FQNEAQ (reference sequence). The CDR3 runs to 19 residues. Unmatched junction bases numbered 23, after V lost 4 bases and J lost 10 bases. CDR3 sequence reads: CASSSGTGESLAGSSEQFF. The DNA for the CDR3 is TGTGCCAGCAGCTCGGGGACGGGGGAGTCGCTAGCGGGATCCTCCGAGCAGTTCTTC.

For the CDR3, the DNA is TGCGCCAGCAGTGTTCCGGGAAACACCGGGGAGCTGTTTTTT. Residues: CASSVPGNTGELFF. This chain links TRBV10-2 with TRBJ2-2; possible D gene TRBD2, 5 bases. V gave up 4 bases and J gave up 2 bases, with 8 bases separating them. Germline lookup yields CDR1 WSHSY and CDR2 SAAADI. This CDR3 region has 14 residues.

As regards this clone: This specimen includes other DNA sequences encoding the same CDR3. This chain links TRBV7-2 with TRBJ1-3; 11 nucleotides line up with TRBD1. From germline, CDR1 is SGHTA and CDR2 FQGNSA. The CDR3 sequence is 15 residues long. The V segment lost 4 bases and the J segment 4 bases; nucleotides outside the gene matches: 3. The CDR3 is CASSSDRGRGNTIYF. The CDR3, as DNA: TGTGCCAGCAGCTCGGACAGGGGGCGAGGAAACACCATATATTTT.

The V gene is TRBV19, the J gene TRBJ2-2; D uncertain. The CDR3 spans 14 residues. Trimming removed 6 bases at V and 3 bases at J, with 11 bases between. Germline assignment: CDR1 LNHDA and CDR2 SQIVND (reference sequence). The CDR3 sequence: CASSIFLDTGELFF. As DNA, the CDR3 is TGTGCCAGTAGCATTTTTCTAGACACCGGGGAGCTGTTTTTT.

The CDR3 reads CAIRGREGTDTQYF. CDR3 DNA: TGTGCCATCAGGGGGCGGGAGGGCACAGATACGCAGTATTTT. The chain carries TRBV10-3 and TRBJ2-3, with TRBD2 matching 8 bases. The V gene's germline CDR1 is ENHRY and CDR2 SYGVKD. Trimming took 6 bases from V and 1 from J; bases not matched to a gene: 3. There are 14 residues in the CDR3.

V usage is TRBV11-3 and J usage is TRBJ2-7, with D possibly being TRBD2 (5 bases). The V end lost 3 bases, the J end lost 1 base, and 7 bases lay between the germline ends. Germline lookup yields CDR1 SGHNT and CDR2 YENEEA. CDR3 length: 13 amino acids. The CDR3 sequence is CASSFSGSYEQYF. The CDR3 nucleotides are TGTGCCAGCAGCTTTTCGGGGTCCTACGAGCAGTACTTC.

This chain uses TRBV2 with TRBJ1-5; 9 bases match TRBD1. Germline V gene data show CDR1 as SNHLY and CDR2 as FYNNEI. The CDR3 extends over 14 amino acids. With 1 base clipped from V and 7 bases from J, the junction kept 2 bases outside the gene matches. CDR3 nucleotide sequence: TGTGCCAGCAGTGAAGGACAGGGGGACCAGCCCCAGCATTTT. It translates to CASSEGQGDQPQHF.

The chain carries TRBV19 and TRBJ1-6; 10 bases are shared with TRBD1. The CDR3 loop spans 14 amino acids. Trimming cost V 6 bases and J 10 bases; bases outside gene matches: 6. The germline V gene encodes CDR1 LNHDA and CDR2 SQIVND (reference sequence). The CDR3 DNA sequence: TGTGCCAGTAGCTGGGGACAGGGGAGCTCACCCCTCCACTTT. This sequence encodes CASSWGQGSSPLHF.

The rearrangement links TRBV2 to TRBJ2-2, with D possibly TRBD2 on 5 matching bases. The CDR3 extends over 14 amino acids. Trimming left V 7 bases short and J 0 bases short, with 9 bases between. Germline-derived CDR1 and CDR2 are SNHLY and FYNNEI. The chain's CDR3 is CASIREANTGELFF. The CDR3 DNA reads TGTGCCAGCATCCGGGAAGCGAACACCGGGGAGCTGTTTTTT.

V gene TRBV27 combines with J gene TRBJ1-2; D is unresolved. V shed 2 bases and J shed 5 bases, with 18 bases lying between them. The length of the CDR3 is 16 residues. Germline CDR1 reads MNHEY; CDR2 reads SMNVEV (reference sequence). The DNA of the CDR3 is TGTGCCAGCAGTTTACGCGAAACCACAGCACGGTATGGCTACACCTTC. Encoded protein: CASSLRETTARYGYTF.

The chain combines TRBV28 with TRBJ2-2; 9 bases fit TRBD2. With 7 bases clipped from V and 5 bases from J, the junction kept 5 bases outside the gene matches. The V gene's germline CDR1 is MDHEN and CDR2 SYDVKM. This CDR3 is built from 14 residues. The CDR3 reads CASTTSGRTGELFF. For the CDR3, the DNA is TGTGCCAGCACGACTAGCGGTAGGACCGGGGAGCTGTTTTTT.

This rearrangement joins TRBV6-1 to TRBJ1-2; 7 bases line up with TRBD1. With V trimmed by 4 bases and J by 4 bases, 15 bases remained unmatched. Germline CDR1 is MNHNS and CDR2 is SASEGT. This CDR3 spans 17 amino acids. The CDR3 sequence: CASSATTDQGVVYGYTF. The DNA for the CDR3 is TGTGCCAGCAGTGCAACGACAGACCAGGGGGTAGTCTATGGCTACACCTTC.

The chain recombines TRBV10-3 with TRBJ2-3, with a weak D call TRBD1 (8 bases). Trimming removed 9 bases at V and 3 bases at J, with 16 bases between. Germline V gene sequence: CDR1 ENHRY, CDR2 SYGVKD. CDR3 size: 14 residues. Here the CDR3 reads CAISTGGGTDTQYF. In DNA form, the CDR3 reads TGTGCCATTAGCACAGGGGGAGGGACAGATACGCAGTATTTT.

The gene calls are TRBV27 and TRBJ1-1, with a possible D match to TRBD1 (6 bases). This CDR3 spans 18 amino acids. The V end was cut by 4 bases, the J end by 3 bases, with 24 bases between. CDR1 MNHEY and CDR2 SMNVEV come from the germline V gene (reference sequence). The CDR3 DNA is TGTGCCAGCAGTTACTCGTCCTTCTTGGGCGGGGGGCACACTGAAGCTTTCTTT. Translation: CASSYSSFLGGGHTEAFF.

The chain employs TRBV4-1 and TRBJ2-1, with TRBD2 matching over 7 bases. J was trimmed by 4 bases and V by 6 bases; bases with no gene match: 9. There are 15 residues in the CDR3. From germline, CDR1 is MGHRA and CDR2 YSYEKL. CDR3: CASSLRENRYNEQFF. As DNA, the CDR3 is TGCGCCAGCAGTTTGCGGGAGAATCGGTACAATGAGCAGTTCTTC.

The rearrangement uses TRBV2 and TRBJ1-1; D is unresolved. CDR1 and CDR2 from the germline V gene are SNHLY and FYNNEI. V lost 8 bases and J lost 0, with 7 bases in between. The CDR3 spans 12 residues. The CDR3 region has the DNA TGTGCCAGCGCAGGATTGAACACTGAAGCTTTCTTT. It is translated as CASAGLNTEAFF.

The chain combines TRBV4-3 with TRBJ2-1; D unclear. Germline loops: CDR1 LGHNA, CDR2 YSLEER. The CDR3 covers 14 residues. V was shortened by 2 bases and J by 5 bases, with 10 bases between the two germline ends. The CDR3 DNA is TGCGCCAGCAGCCAACTCGCGTCTAACAATGAGCAGTTCTTC. Amino acids: CASSQLASNNEQFF.

As DNA, the CDR3 is TGTGCCAGCAGCTTAGGTACTGTTTTCTACGAGCAGTACTTC. Translated: CASSLGTVFYEQYF. The rearrangement uses TRBV7-9 and TRBJ2-7; D is ambiguous. CDR1 and CDR2 from the germline V gene are SEHNR and FQNEAQ (reference sequence). This CDR3 is 14 amino acids long. The V gene lost 1 base and the J gene lost 3 bases, with 10 bases spanning the gap.

This rearrangement joins TRBV29-1 to TRBJ2-5; 9 bases line up with TRBD2. The CDR3 sequence is 14 residues long. V was pared by 4 bases and J by 5 bases, with 8 bases of the junction left unmatched. Germline values: CDR1 SQVTM, CDR2 ANQGSEA. The CDR3 DNA sequence: TGCAGCGTTGGAGTAGCGGGGGCGGGGGAGACCCAGTACTTC. Protein sequence: CSVGVAGAGETQYF. Using reference TRBV29-1 and TRBJ2-5 for the parts outside the CDR3, the full variable domain is SAVISQKPSRDICQRGTSLTIQCQVDSQVTMMFWYRQQPGQSLTLIATANQGSEATYESGFVIDKFPISRPNLTFSTLTVSNMSPEDSSIYLCSVGVAGAGETQYFGPGTRLLVL.

The chain uses TRBV7-9 and TRBJ2-2; D may be TRBD1 (6 bases). The germline V gene encodes CDR1 SEHNR and CDR2 FQNEAQ (reference sequence). Trimming removed 1 base at V and 9 bases at J, with 12 bases between. The CDR3 loop spans 14 amino acids. The CDR3 here is CASSLETGTRELFF. The CDR3 region has the DNA TGTGCCAGCAGCTTAGAAACAGGGACCCGGGAGCTGTTTTTT. Full variable domain (missing parts from reference TRBV7-9 and TRBJ2-2): DTGVSQNPRHKITKRGQNVTFRCDPISEHNRLYWYRQTLGQGPEFLTYFQNEAQLEKSRLLSDRFSAERPKGSFSTLEIQRTEQGDSAMYLCASSLETGTRELFFGEGSRLTVL.

The rearrangement links TRBV11-2 to TRBJ2-1; D uncertain. Per the germline V gene, CDR1 is SGHAT and CDR2 is FQNNGV. The CDR3 has 14 residues. Trimming removed 0 bases at V and 4 bases at J, with 7 bases between. The CDR3 region has the DNA TGTGCCAGCAGCTTAGATCCAGGTTACAATGAGCAGTTCTTC. Translating it yields CASSLDPGYNEQFF.